This is a list of T cell receptor beta chains from one sample in a study of T-cell reconstitution after alpha-beta-depleted transplantation in children. TCRdb redid the calling of the PCR reads with MiXCR, one entry per CDR3 protein. This table has 190,000 or so distinct CDR3 sequences, less than 8% appearing once. The material sequenced was PBMCs from the stem cell graft donor, taken from the stem cell graft. Source of these receptors: a human donor who donated a stem cell graft to a child with Wiskott-Aldrich syndrome. The CDR3 runs from the conserved cysteine through the conserved F or W. The order of the fields is J gene, D gene, V gene, CDR3 protein. A D gene is named only where the DNA matches it firmly.

>TRBJ2-1|.|TRBV20-1
CSADFWGQKNYNEQFF
>TRBJ2-7|.|TRBV29-1
CSVGGPSYEQYF
>TRBJ1-1|.|TRBV7-2
CASSLGEPTDTEAFF
>TRBJ2-7|.|TRBV7-9
CASSLFGDRRIYEQYF
>TRBJ1-1|.|TRBV12-3/TRBV12-4
CASRPSGQSNTEAFF
>TRBJ1-1|.|TRBV5-1
CASSAPGSTEAFF
>TRBJ2-2|TRBD1|TRBV5-4
CASSQRNRGTGELFF
>TRBJ2-1|.|TRBV12-3/TRBV12-4
CASSGSFGGEQFF
>TRBJ2-3|TRBD2|TRBV28
CASRAGGRSDTQYF
>TRBJ1-3|.|TRBV7-2
CASSLQVGNTIYF
>TRBJ1-2|.|TRBV18
CASSASAGQEGYTF
>TRBJ2-1|TRBD2|TRBV20-1
CSARDSVPGLAGAEQFF
>TRBJ2-5|TRBD1|TRBV19
CASSNNRGLGRETQYF
>TRBJ2-6|.|TRBV24-1
CATSDPLGISGANVLTF
>TRBJ2-7|TRBD1|TRBV20-1
CSARQGMGEQYF
>TRBJ2-1|TRBD2|TRBV20-1
CSALLAGGSGEQFF
>TRBJ1-2|.|TRBV6-5
CASSFSVISNYGYTF
>TRBJ2-2|.|TRBV18
CASSPRVRMNTGELFF
>TRBJ2-7|.|TRBV24-1
CATSDPSGQQPYEQYF
>TRBJ1-4|TRBD1|TRBV4-1
CASSQVPTGNEKLFF
>TRBJ2-1|TRBD1|TRBV20-1
CSAKSFGTGYNEQFF
>TRBJ2-7|.|TRBV5-1
CASSRWGGAEQYF
>TRBJ2-1|TRBD2|TRBV12-3/TRBV12-4
CASSFTSGNNEQFF
>TRBJ2-1|TRBD2|TRBV11-2
CASSQGLAENNEQFF
>TRBJ2-2|.|TRBV6-2/TRBV6-3
CASLTQNTGELFF
>TRBJ2-4|TRBD1|TRBV18
CASSPGTGGQGIQYF
>TRBJ1-5|.|TRBV3-1
CASSQAGQAQPQHF
>TRBJ2-5|TRBD2|TRBV12-3/TRBV12-4
CASSPGLAGTQYF
>TRBJ2-5|TRBD2|TRBV7-2
CASSQLGLAVGETQYF
>TRBJ2-5|.|TRBV20-1
CSARARDF
>TRBJ2-1|TRBD2|TRBV5-1
CASSLVAGGVYNEQFF
>TRBJ2-2|.|TRBV10-3
CAISENRERTGELFF
>TRBJ2-1|.|TRBV27
CASRLGLDFMGSNEQFF
>TRBJ1-6|.|TRBV12-3/TRBV12-4
CASSSLADNTPLHF
>TRBJ1-5|.|TRBV24-1
CATSDSSVSNQPQHF
>TRBJ1-2|.|TRBV30
CAWKFGFYGYTF
>TRBJ2-7|TRBD1|TRBV7-2
CASSYSGGYSYEQYF
>TRBJ2-3|.|TRBV6-5
CASSYGENTDTQYF
>TRBJ1-5|.|TRBV12-3/TRBV12-4
CASSGGGLESNQPQHF